Given below is one T cell receptor beta chain in context. Its antigen remains unknown. Only in-frame clones appear in the TCRdb table, and some are missing; sequencing was by immunoSEQ multiplex PCR. The sample gives fewer than 30,000 clones, approximately 90% of which show up once; 0.7% to 0.85% is in the top ten. This entry is derived from a study of untreated major depressive disorder. Study-level points and caveats: Sequencing comparisons covered only three preselected Vbeta families.

This receptor was taken from a woman in her twenties or thirties with major depressive disorder. Material for sequencing was CD4+ T cells from PBMCs.

This CDR3 is CASSPGTSVTGELFF. CDR3 in DNA: TGTGCCAGCAGTCCCGGGACTAGCGTCACCGGGGAGCTGTTTTTT. The chain uses TRBV28 and TRBJ2-2, with TRBD2 matching over 10 bases. The CDR3 loop spans 15 amino acids. Unmatched junction bases numbered 4, after V lost 5 bases and J lost 4 bases. Germline lookup yields CDR1 MDHEN and CDR2 SYDVKM.